A selection of T cell receptor beta chains follows, all from one sample in a study of blood T cell repertoires in COVID-19. Only in-frame clones appear in the TCRdb table, and some are missing; sequencing was by immunoSEQ multiplex PCR. Of tens of thousands of clones listed, less than 85% were seen once; the top ten hold less than 5%. The sample was peripheral blood. The receptors come from a man between 70 and 80 years old with COVID-19, enrolled during active disease. CDR3s include the opening cysteine and the closing phenylalanine or tryptophan. Each record gives: CDR3 protein, CDR3 DNA, J gene, clone size, V gene, D gene. A D gene is named only where the DNA matches it firmly. Expanded clones are given a class, and other clones once, few, many or no size at all.

CASSHWTGIDGYTF | TGTGCCAGCAGCCATTGGACAGGTATAGATGGCTACACCTTC | TRBJ1-2 | NA | TRBV3-1/TRBV3-2 | TRBD1
CASSPPSGRANEQFF | TGTGCCAGCAGTCCGCCTAGCGGGAGGGCCAATGAGCAGTTCTTC | TRBJ2-1 | NA | TRBV27 | TRBD2
CASSPRDRDQPQHF | TGTGCCAGCAGTCCAAGGGACAGGGATCAGCCCCAGCATTTT | TRBJ1-5 | NA | TRBV9 | TRBD1
CASSQNRDYNSPLHF | TGTGCCAGCAGCCAGAACAGGGACTATAATTCACCCCTCCACTTT | TRBJ1-6 | once | TRBV5-8 | NA
CASSLLGPDRGRETQYF | TGTGCCAGCAGCCTACTAGGACCGGACAGGGGACGAGAGACCCAGTACTTC | TRBJ2-5 | NA | TRBV4-2 | TRBD1
CASSHSGPSTDTQYF | TGTGCCAGCAGCCATAGCGGACCGAGCACAGATACGCAGTATTTT | TRBJ2-3 | NA | TRBV5-6 | NA
CAVGQVNYGYTF | TGTGCCGTAGGTCAGGTTAACTATGGCTACACCTTC | TRBJ1-2 | NA | TRBV6-5 | NA
CASTPVHSNQPQHF | TGTGCCAGTACCCCGGTCCATAGCAATCAGCCCCAGCATTTT | TRBJ1-5 | NA | TRBV19 | NA
CASSPQGNQPQHF | TGTGCCAGCAGCCCACAGGGGAATCAGCCCCAGCATTTT | TRBJ1-5 | once | TRBV4-2 | TRBD1
CAWLGQGADEQYF | TGTGCCTGGCTCGGACAGGGAGCGGACGAGCAGTACTTC | TRBJ2-7 | NA | TRBV30 | TRBD1
CASSPNPEPYEQYF | TGTGCCAGCTCACCAAACCCTGAGCCCTACGAGCAGTACTTC | TRBJ2-7 | few | TRBV18 | NA
CASSLYDGSAGNTIYF | TGTGCCAGCAGCTTGTACGACGGGTCCGCTGGAAACACCATATATTTT | TRBJ1-3 | NA | TRBV5-5 | NA
CASSPHVGVAFF | TGTGCCAGCAGCCCCCACGTCGGGGTAGCTTTCTTT | TRBJ1-1 | NA | TRBV9 | NA
CASSPSGSSYNEQFF | TGTGCCAGCAGCCCCAGCGGTAGCTCCTACAATGAGCAGTTCTTC | TRBJ2-1 | NA | TRBV3-1/TRBV3-2 | NA
CASGTGNYGYTF | TGTGCCAGCGGGACAGGGAACTATGGCTACACCTTC | TRBJ1-2 | NA | TRBV9 | TRBD1
CATSGSGYNEQFF | TGTGCCACCAGTGGCTCAGGATACAATGAGCAGTTCTTC | TRBJ2-1 | NA | TRBV24-1 | NA
CASSYPRGGANTGELFF | TGTGCCAGCAGTTATCCACGTGGGGGCGCGAACACCGGGGAGCTGTTTTTT | TRBJ2-2 | NA | TRBV6-2/TRBV6-3 | NA
CASSQTAGGQNIQYF | TGTGCCAGCAGCCAAACCGCGGGAGGGCAAAACATTCAGTACTTC | TRBJ2-4 | NA | TRBV3-1/TRBV3-2 | TRBD2
CASSLGFWEGGEAFF | TGTGCCAGCAGCTTAGGGTTTTGGGAAGGGGGTGAAGCTTTCTTT | TRBJ1-1 | few | TRBV7-2 | NA
CASSYSRQPQHF | TGTGCCAGCAGTTACTCGAGACAGCCCCAGCATTTT | TRBJ1-5 | NA | TRBV6-2/TRBV6-3 | NA
CASSLGGVEGNEQFF | TGTGCCAGCAGCTTGGGCGGGGTAGAAGGGAATGAGCAGTTCTTC | TRBJ2-1 | NA | TRBV11-3 | NA
CASSPKGGGSGNTIYF | TGTGCCAGCTCACCAAAGGGCGGAGGCTCTGGAAACACCATATATTTT | TRBJ1-3 | few | TRBV18 | NA
CSVEGTSGYYEQYF | TGCAGCGTAGAGGGGACTAGCGGCTACTACGAGCAGTACTTC | TRBJ2-7 | few | TRBV29-1 | TRBD2
CATSRARGGNTEAFF | TGTGCCACCAGCAGAGCCAGGGGCGGGAACACTGAAGCTTTCTTT | TRBJ1-1 | NA | TRBV15 | NA
CASSSGNYGYTF | TGTGCCAGCAGCTCAGGGAACTATGGCTACACCTTC | TRBJ1-2 | NA | TRBV7-3 | NA
CASSLSSAGQPSSPLHF | TGCGCCAGCAGCTTGTCTTCCGCGGGACAGCCTTCCAGCCCCCTCCACTTT | TRBJ1-6 | NA | TRBV5-1 | TRBD1
CASSRDQGLAGGNEQFF | TGCGCCAGCAGCCGAGACCAGGGACTAGCGGGAGGGAATGAGCAGTTCTTC | TRBJ2-1 | NA | TRBV4-3 | TRBD2
CASSLSVGSYEQYF | TGTGCCAGCAGTTTATCGGTCGGCTCCTACGAGCAGTACTTC | TRBJ2-7 | NA | TRBV27 | NA
CASSQLAGEGSYEQYF | TGTGCCAGCAGCCAGCTAGCGGGAGAGGGTTCCTACGAGCAGTACTTC | TRBJ2-7 | many | TRBV7-6 | TRBD2
CASSLGTGIGQPQHF | TGTGCCAGCAGTTTAGGGACAGGGATTGGTCAGCCCCAGCATTTT | TRBJ1-5 | NA | TRBV28 | TRBD1
CASSSMDRVGQPQHF | TGTGCCAGCAGCTCAATGGACAGGGTGGGTCAGCCCCAGCATTTT | TRBJ1-5 | NA | TRBV27 | TRBD1
CSAIVRGLAGDSEQFF | TGCAGCGCCATAGTAAGGGGACTAGCGGGAGACTCCGAGCAGTTCTTC | TRBJ2-1 | few | TRBV29-1 | TRBD2
CASSQGQGNYGEQFF | TGTGCCAGCAGCCAAGGTCAGGGAAATTACGGTGAGCAGTTCTTC | TRBJ2-1 | NA | TRBV3-1/TRBV3-2 | NA
CASSTLGLSSGANVLTF | TGTGCCAGCAGCACCTTGGGACTGAGCTCTGGGGCCAACGTCCTGACTTTC | TRBJ2-6 | NA | TRBV9 | NA
CASSRSHWTMLSGTQYF | TGTGCCAGTAGTAGGTCGCATTGGACTATGCTGAGTGGGACCCAGTACTTC | TRBJ2-5 | NA | TRBV19 | NA
CASSLRGRGYEQYF | TGTGCCAGCAGCTTACGCGGGAGGGGGTACGAGCAGTACTTC | TRBJ2-7 | NA | TRBV7-8 | TRBD2
CASSPSSGTQYF | TGTGCCAGCAGCCCCAGTTCGGGGACCCAGTACTTC | TRBJ2-5 | NA | TRBV3-1/TRBV3-2 | NA
CASSSSNQGSGARGYTF | TGTGCCAGCAGCTCCTCAAACCAGGGTTCGGGAGCGCGAGGCTACACCTTC | TRBJ1-2 | few | TRBV7-8 | NA
CATSRDGLGNEQFF | TGTGCCACCAGCAGAGATGGTCTAGGCAATGAGCAGTTCTTC | TRBJ2-1 | NA | TRBV15 | NA
CASSRTDREETQYF | TGCGCCAGCAGCCGCACGGACAGGGAAGAGACCCAGTACTTC | TRBJ2-5 | NA | TRBV4-3 | TRBD1
CASSQEVAGTGANVLTF | TGCGCCAGCAGCCAAGAGGTTGCGGGAACTGGGGCCAACGTCCTGACTTTC | TRBJ2-6 | NA | TRBV4-3 | NA
CASSYSRTRSYEQYF | TGTGCCAGCAGTTACTCACGTACACGCTCCTACGAGCAGTACTTC | TRBJ2-7 | NA | TRBV6-2/TRBV6-3 | NA
CASSQFQASYEQYF | TGCGCCAGCAGCCAATTTCAGGCCTCCTACGAGCAGTACTTC | TRBJ2-7 | NA | TRBV4-3 | NA
CASSEGIRHTEAFF | TGTGCCAGCAGCGAGGGGATCAGGCACACTGAAGCTTTCTTT | TRBJ1-1 | NA | TRBV9 | NA
CASTRGGPNTEAFF | TGTGCCAGCACCAGAGGGGGACCAAACACTGAAGCTTTCTTT | TRBJ1-1 | few | TRBV3-1/TRBV3-2 | NA
CASSRGLAGGHEQYF | TGTGCCAGCAGCCGAGGACTAGCGGGAGGCCACGAGCAGTACTTC | TRBJ2-7 | NA | TRBV3-1/TRBV3-2 | TRBD2
CASSLDLLYEQYF | TGTGCCAGCAGCTTAGATCTCCTCTACGAGCAGTACTTC | TRBJ2-7 | NA | TRBV7-9 | NA
CASSLRTGFGEQYF | TGTGCCAGCAGCTTGAGGACAGGGTTTGGCGAGCAGTACTTC | TRBJ2-7 | once | TRBV5-4 | TRBD1
CASSLQGSGYTF | TGTGCCAGCAGTTTACAGGGGAGTGGCTACACCTTC | TRBJ1-2 | NA | TRBV27 | NA
CASSPGQSGNTIYF | TGTGCCAGCAGCCCGGGACAGTCTGGAAACACCATATATTTT | TRBJ1-3 | NA | TRBV7-2 | TRBD1
CASNPGGKKNEQFF | TGTGCCAGCAACCCGGGGGGAAAGAAAAATGAGCAGTTCTTC | TRBJ2-1 | NA | TRBV28 | TRBD2
CASSLRGFYGYTF | TGCGCCAGCAGCTTACGGGGATTTTATGGCTACACCTTC | TRBJ1-2 | NA | TRBV13 | NA